The 32 T cell receptor beta chains in this list originate from one sample, sequenced in a study of blood T cell dynamics during melanoma immunotherapy. Described time point: week 3, after first cycle of checkpoint inhibitor. Profiling relied on immunoSEQ multiplex PCR, and the TCRdb table lists in-frame clones only, not all of them. The sample yields about 10,000 clones, approximately 89% seen once. Sequences were derived from blood, sampled from a patient treated with checkpoint blockade. These receptors were collected from a human donor with melanoma.

V is TRBV7-2 and J is TRBJ2-5; D perhaps matches TRBD2 (5 bases). The germline gives CDR1 SGHTA, CDR2 FQGNSA. The CDR3 is 14 amino acids. V dropped 5 bases and J dropped 4 bases, with 14 bases sitting between them. The CDR3, as DNA: TGTGCCAGCAGCACCCGCGGACGGGGAGAGACCCAGTACTTC. It translates to CASSTRGRGETQYF.

This chain links TRBV5-1 with TRBJ2-5; 7 bases are a match to TRBD2. The V gene end was trimmed by 6 bases and the J gene end by 4 bases; junction bases not matched to a gene: 9. Germline values: CDR1 SGHRS, CDR2 YFSETQ. The CDR3 is 14 residues long. DNA for the CDR3: TGCGCCAGCACCCCGGCGGGAGTAGGAGAGACCCAGTACTTC. Encoded protein: CASTPAGVGETQYF.

The CDR3 region is CASSLGQSSDTQYF. The CDR3 DNA follows: TGTGCCAGCAGCTTGGGACAGAGTTCCGATACGCAGTATTTT. The rearrangement links TRBV5-5 to TRBJ2-3, with D possibly matching TRBD1 (5 bases). This CDR3 has 14 residues. Germline values: CDR1 SGHKS, CDR2 YYEKEE (reference sequence). The germline V and J ends were trimmed by 0 bases and 6 bases, with 11 bases remaining between them.

The chain carries TRBV9 and TRBJ2-3; possible D gene TRBD2, 5 bases. Trimming stripped 3 bases from V and 3 bases from J, with 11 bases between. Germline-derived CDR1 and CDR2 are SGDLS and YYNGEE. CDR3 length: 14 amino acids. The CDR3 nucleotides are TGTGCCAGCAGCGACAGACTATCTACAGATACGCAGTATTTT. It codes for CASSDRLSTDTQYF.

The J gene is TRBJ2-5, the V gene TRBV7-2; D may match TRBD1 or TRBD2 (6 bases each). Germline V gene lookup returns CDR1 SGHTA and CDR2 FQGNSA. CDR3 length: 14 residues. Trimming removed 5 bases at V and 1 base at J, with 11 bases between. The CDR3 bases are TGTGCCAGCAGCCAAGGGGGACTCCAAGAGACCCAGTACTTC. Translating it yields CASSQGGLQETQYF.

This chain joins TRBV11-1 and TRBJ2-1; D not certain. The CDR3 loop spans 11 amino acids. The V and J ends lost 3 bases and 10 bases respectively, with 7 bases between them. Germline assignment: CDR1 SGHAT and CDR2 FQDESV (reference sequence). The CDR3 reads CASSFLTEQFF. The CDR3 DNA reads TGTGCCAGCAGCTTCTTGACCGAGCAGTTCTTC.

The V call is TRBV28, the J call TRBJ2-5, with TRBD1 as a possible D gene (6 bases). Germline V gives CDR1 MDHEN, CDR2 SYDVKM. CDR3 length: 14 amino acids. Trimming took 7 bases from V and 0 from J, leaving 12 bases between them. This CDR3 reads CASTRQVYQETQYF. The CDR3 bases are TGTGCCAGCACGCGACAGGTATACCAAGAGACCCAGTACTTC.

This chain joins TRBV19 and TRBJ2-7; 9 nucleotides line up with TRBD2. CDR1 and CDR2 (germline): LNHDA, SQIVND (reference sequence). Unmatched junction bases numbered 12, after V lost 6 bases and J lost 3 bases. The CDR3 is 16 amino acids. The CDR3 sequence is CASRGVSSGIDYEQYF. CDR3 bases: TGTGCCAGTAGGGGAGTCTCTAGCGGGATCGACTACGAGCAGTACTTC.

This chain connects TRBV6-6 to TRBJ2-5; TRBD2 matches 9 bases. With V trimmed by 2 bases and J by 5 bases, 9 bases remained unmatched. The length of the CDR3 is 16 residues. Germline CDR1 is MNHNY and CDR2 is SVGAGI (reference sequence). The CDR3 loop is CASSYPERGAGETQYF. As DNA, the CDR3 is TGTGCCAGCAGTTACCCGGAGCGGGGGGCTGGGGAGACCCAGTACTTC.

The chain is built from TRBV6-6 and TRBJ1-3; 9 bases are shared with TRBD1. The CDR3 contains 16 residues. Trimming cost V 6 bases and J 5 bases; bases outside gene matches: 11. CDR1 MNHNY and CDR2 SVGAGI come from the germline V gene (reference sequence). CDR3 in DNA: TGTGCCAGCAGCCCCTCCGGGACAGGGCCCAGAAACACCATATATTTT. Its protein product is CASSPSGTGPRNTIYF.

Only one count was recorded for this clone. The chain couples TRBV28 to TRBJ2-1, with 8 bases lining up with TRBD2. Germline values: CDR1 MDHEN, CDR2 SYDVKM. The CDR3 length is 16 residues. J was trimmed by 9 bases and V by 6 bases; bases with no gene match: 16. The CDR3 reads CASSWAGTRSWGEQFF. Written as DNA, the CDR3 is TGTGCCAGCAGCTGGGCCGGGACTAGGAGTTGGGGTGAGCAGTTCTTC.

CDR3 coding DNA: TGCGCCAGCAGTGTAGAACAGCAAACTGAAGCTTTCTTT. Protein sequence: CASSVEQQTEAFF. The chain joins TRBV10-2 to TRBJ1-1; the D is unclear. V lost 4 bases, J lost 5 bases, and 11 bases lay in between. Germline V gene data show CDR1 as WSHSY and CDR2 as SAAADI. The CDR3 runs to 13 residues.

This clone was observed once. V gene TRBV19 combines with J gene TRBJ1-4, with D unresolved. The germline V gene has CDR1 LNHDA and CDR2 SQIVND (reference sequence). The CDR3 length is 14 residues. V lost 7 bases and J lost 6, with 15 bases in between. CDR3 sequence reads: CASTTTAGDEKLFF. CDR3 DNA sequence: TGTGCCAGTACCACGACGGCCGGGGATGAAAAACTGTTTTTT.

The chain is built from TRBV28 and TRBJ1-1; D remains unclear. V gave up 4 bases and J gave up 7 bases, with 16 bases separating them. Germline values: CDR1 MDHEN, CDR2 SYDVKM. The CDR3 has 14 amino acids. The CDR3 DNA is TGTGCCAGCAGTTCCCCGGGCGAATCTGTTGAAGCTTTCTTT. Protein sequence: CASSSPGESVEAFF.

The chain links TRBV4-3 to TRBJ2-1; TRBD2 agrees at 8 bases. After removal of 1 base from V and 3 bases from J, the junction contained 2 bases not matched to a gene. This CDR3 is 15 amino acids long. Germline CDR1 and CDR2: LGHNA and YSLEER. CDR3 in amino acids: CASSQGLAGYNEQFF. The CDR3 nucleotides read TGCGCCAGCAGCCAAGGGCTAGCGGGCTACAATGAGCAGTTCTTC.

V and J are TRBV18 and TRBJ2-7; a weak D match, TRBD2 (6 bases). The CDR3 loop spans 15 amino acids. Trimming took off 3 bases at V and 3 bases at J, with 15 bases between the two ends. Germline values: CDR1 KGHSH, CDR2 LQKENI. The CDR3 sequence is CASSPSGLYVYEQYF. The CDR3 bases are TGTGCCAGCTCACCGTCGGGACTTTACGTCTACGAGCAGTACTTC.

The chain is built from TRBV7-9 and TRBJ1-2; perhaps TRBD1 as D (6 bases). The CDR3 length is 14 residues. V shed 7 bases and J shed 3 bases, with 15 bases lying between them. Germline CDR1 SEHNR, CDR2 FQNEAQ (reference sequence). The CDR3 loop is CASNPSGAYYGYTF. The CDR3 nucleotides are TGTGCCAGCAACCCCTCGGGGGCATACTATGGCTACACCTTC.

CDR3 residues: CASSSPGLAGGETQYF. The DNA of the CDR3 is TGTGCCAGCAGCTCCCCGGGACTAGCGGGTGGGGAGACCCAGTACTTC. The J gene is TRBJ2-5, the V gene TRBV5-4; 12 positions agree with TRBD2. Germline V gene data show CDR1 as SGHNT and CDR2 as YYREEE (reference sequence). The CDR3 has 16 residues. The V segment lost 3 bases and the J segment 5 bases; nucleotides outside the gene matches: 8. Filled out from reference TRBV5-4 and TRBJ2-5, the complete variable domain reads ETGVTQSPTHLIKTRGQQVTLRCSSQSGHNTVSWYQQALGQGPQFIFQYYREEENGRGNFPPRFSGLQFPNYSSELNVNALELDDSALYLCASSSPGLAGGETQYFGPGTRLLVL.

The chain links TRBV30 to TRBJ1-2, with D possibly being TRBD1 (5 bases). Trimming shortened V by 1 base and J by 1 base, and 7 bases separated the two germline ends. The germline CDR1 and CDR2 sequences are GTSNPN and SVGIG (reference sequence). This CDR3 comprises 13 residues. CDR3 in DNA: TGTGCCTGGAGTGCGGGGGGTAACTATGGCTACACCTTC. Translated, it gives CAWSAGGNYGYTF. Using reference TRBV30 and TRBJ1-2 for the parts outside the CDR3, the full variable domain is SQTIHQWPATLVQPVGSPLSLECTVEGTSNPNLYWYRQAAGRGLQLLFYSVGIGQISSEVPQNLSASRPQDRQFILSSKKLLLSDSGFYLCAWSAGGNYGYTFGSGTRLTVV.

The gene calls are TRBV6-5 and TRBJ2-3, with D maybe TRBD2 (6 bases). This CDR3 has 16 amino acids. The germline V and J ends were trimmed by 1 base and 5 bases, with 16 bases remaining between them. Germline V gives CDR1 MNHEY, CDR2 SVGAGI. The CDR3 sequence: CASSYYGGGRGDTQYF. CDR3 bases: TGTGCCAGCAGTTACTACGGGGGAGGCCGGGGAGATACGCAGTATTTT.

The chain has TRBV7-6 and TRBJ2-1, with 14 bases identical to TRBD2. J gave up 9 bases and V 0 bases, and 4 bases lay outside the gene matches. The CDR3 extends over 16 amino acids. Germline assignment: CDR1 SGHVS and CDR2 FNYEAQ. CDR3 nucleotides: TGTGCCAGCAGCTTAGCCGGGACTAGCGGGAGCGGTGAGCAGTTCTTC. This codes for CASSLAGTSGSGEQFF.

This chain uses TRBV29-1 with TRBJ2-6; TRBD1 matches at 10 bases. This CDR3 is built from 17 residues. With V trimmed by 1 base and J by 0 bases, 3 bases remained unmatched. Germline V gene sequence: CDR1 SQVTM, CDR2 ANQGSEA. This CDR3 is CSVEGGTGDSGANVLTF. DNA for the CDR3: TGCAGCGTTGAAGGGGGGACAGGGGACTCTGGGGCCAACGTCCTGACTTTC.

The gene calls are TRBV6-6 and TRBJ2-3; 11 bases agree with TRBD2. This CDR3 spans 16 amino acids. The germline V gene encodes CDR1 MNHNY and CDR2 SVGAGI (reference sequence). V was pared by 6 bases and J by 6 bases, with 11 bases of the junction left unmatched. Written as DNA, the CDR3 is TGTGCCAGCAGCCCGGGACTAGCGGCACCTACGGATACGCAGTATTTT. This translates into CASSPGLAAPTDTQYF.

This clone came up a few times. The chain has TRBV19 and TRBJ2-1; D uncertain. With 7 bases removed from V and 2 bases from J, the gap between germline ends came to 18 bases. This CDR3 spans 16 amino acids. From germline, CDR1 is LNHDA and CDR2 SQIVND (reference sequence). The CDR3 spells CASMPTGEDPYNEQFF. DNA for the CDR3: TGTGCCAGTATGCCGACCGGCGAGGATCCCTACAATGAGCAGTTCTTC.

The V and J genes are TRBV10-1 and TRBJ2-5; TRBD2 is a possible D gene (5 bases). This CDR3 region has 8 residues. The V and J ends lost 11 bases and 12 bases respectively, with 10 bases between them. Germline V lookup: CDR1 WNHNN, CDR2 SYGVQD (reference sequence). The CDR3 nucleotides are TGCGCCCCCGAGAGGGAGTACTTC. This codes for CAPEREYF.

The chain recombines TRBV7-2 with TRBJ2-1; D is tentatively TRBD1 or TRBD2 (6 bases each). CDR3 length: 14 amino acids. CDR1 and CDR2 from the germline V gene are SGHTA and FQGNSA. V lost 5 bases, J lost 7 bases, and 15 bases lay in between. The CDR3, as DNA: TGTGCCAGCAGCCCCTTCGGGGGCGGGAATGAGCAGTTCTTC. This encodes CASSPFGGGNEQFF.

The table lists this clone with a few counts. The chain couples TRBV12-2 to TRBJ2-7; the table's D gene call, TRBD2, was not cross checked with the DNA. TRBV12-2 is a pseudogene locus. CDR3 length equals 17 residues. The CDR3 loop is CASRLVAGTSGRYEQYF. The CDR3, as DNA: TGTGCAAGTCGCTTAGTAGCCGGGACTAGCGGGAGGTACGAGCAGTACTTC.

The J gene is TRBJ1-2, the V gene TRBV5-1, with no clear D. The V gene lost 4 bases and the J gene lost 4 bases, with 14 bases spanning the gap. CDR3 size: 14 residues. Germline CDR1 reads SGHRS; CDR2 reads YFSETQ. The CDR3 is CASSPGGATYGYTF. In DNA form, the CDR3 reads TGCGCCAGCAGCCCCGGTGGTGCGACCTATGGCTACACCTTC. The full variable domain, rest sourced from reference TRBV5-1 and TRBJ1-2, is KAGVTQTPRYLIKTRGQQVTLSCSPISGHRSVSWYQQTPGQGLQFLFEYFSETQRNKGNFPGRFSGRQFSNSRSEMNVSTLELGDSALYLCASSPGGATYGYTFGSGTRLTVV.

The chain links TRBV15 to TRBJ2-3; 11 bases map to TRBD2. In germline, CDR1 is LNHNV, CDR2 YYDKDF (reference sequence). The CDR3 is made up of 17 amino acids. V dropped 1 base and J dropped 4; count of bases not matched to a gene: 7. CDR3: CATSRGGLAGGSDTQYF. The CDR3, as DNA: TGTGCCACCAGCAGAGGAGGCCTAGCGGGAGGTTCAGATACGCAGTATTTT.

V usage is TRBV10-3 and J usage is TRBJ1-1; TRBD1 matches at 8 bases. The CDR3 has 13 residues. The germline gives CDR1 ENHRY, CDR2 SYGVKD. Losses at the gene ends were 6 bases for V and 4 bases for J; bases not matched to a gene: 4. CDR3 DNA sequence: TGTGCCATCAGCGACAGGGGTGGCACTGAAGCTTTCTTT. Translated: CAISDRGGTEAFF.

V usage is TRBV11-2 and J usage is TRBJ2-1; TRBD2 is a possible D gene (6 bases). Germline V gene lookup returns CDR1 SGHAT and CDR2 FQNNGV. Trimming removed 5 bases at V and 3 bases at J, with 11 bases between. CDR3 size: 14 residues. For the CDR3, the DNA is TGTGCCAGCAGCCCTCAGACTAGCTACAATGAGCAGTTCTTC. Translated, it gives CASSPQTSYNEQFF.

This chain joins TRBV13 and TRBJ2-1; 11 bases align to TRBD2. The J segment lost 5 bases and the V segment lost 1 base, leaving 4 bases of the junction unmatched. The CDR3 has 16 residues. Germline CDR1 PRHDT, CDR2 FYEKMQ (reference sequence). CDR3 DNA: TGTGCCAGCAGCTTAGAGGGACTAGCGGCCCACAATGAGCAGTTCTTC. Its translation: CASSLEGLAAHNEQFF. Variable domain in full (rest from reference TRBV13 and TRBJ2-1): AAGVIQSPRHLIKEKRETATLKCYPIPRHDTVYWYQQGPGQDPQFLISFYEKMQSDKGSIPDRFSAQQFSDYHSELNMSSLELGDSALYFCASSLEGLAAHNEQFFGPGTRLTVL.